This paragraph reports one T cell receptor beta chain. Antigen: not known. The protocol was immunoSEQ multiplex PCR, while the TCRdb copy is restricted to in-frame clones and leaves out a portion. This sample carries fewer than 75,000 clones, around 84% of them seen once, and the ten largest clones take 4% to 5%. This sample was taken from a study of PD-L1 blockade in urothelial cancer. At the level of the study: About 90% of the roughly 29 patients were men with bladder-origin urothelial cancer. Analyses used blood from 3 weeks (second dose) and 6 weeks after treatment start.

In germline, CDR1 is MGHRA, CDR2 YSYEKL. Germline trimming cut 1 base from V and 8 bases from J; bases unmatched to any gene: 7. This CDR3 is built from 14 residues. Findings of the study overall: In blood at 3 weeks, tumor-associated clones expanded more among patients with durable benefit.

Each individual provided 1 to 8 samples (taken pretreatment and on-treatment). The starting material was PBMCs, obtained around atezolizumab (anti-PD-L1) treatment. The chain joins TRBV4-1 to TRBJ1-1, with 7 nucleotides matching TRBD1. This TCR derives from a man between 70 and 80 years old with urothelial cancer. CDR3 residues: CASSQVVTGAEAFF. The CDR3 DNA sequence: TGCGCCAGCAGCCAAGTTGTAACAGGGGCCGAAGCTTTCTTT.